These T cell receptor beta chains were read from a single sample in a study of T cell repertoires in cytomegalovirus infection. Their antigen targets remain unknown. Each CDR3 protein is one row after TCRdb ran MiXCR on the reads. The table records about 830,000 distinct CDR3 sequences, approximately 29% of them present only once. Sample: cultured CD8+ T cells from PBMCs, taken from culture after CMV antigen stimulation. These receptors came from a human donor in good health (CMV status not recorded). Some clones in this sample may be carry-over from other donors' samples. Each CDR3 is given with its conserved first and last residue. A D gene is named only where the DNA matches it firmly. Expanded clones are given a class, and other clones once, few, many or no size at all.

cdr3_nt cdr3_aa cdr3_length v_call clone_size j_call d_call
TGTGCCAGCAGTTTATGGCAGGTAGCCAAAAACATTCAGTACTTC CASSLWQVAKNIQYF 15 TRBV28 few TRBJ2-4 .
TGTGCCAGCAGCTTAGAGGGCAGCCCCGGGGACGAGCAGTACTTC CASSLEGSPGDEQYF 15 TRBV11-2 . TRBJ2-7 .
TGTGCCAGCTCACCAAAGTCCCTGAGACAGGGGGCACATGAAAAACTGTTTTTT CASSPKSLRQGAHEKLFF 18 TRBV18 few TRBJ1-4 TRBD1
TGTGCCAGCAGTCTACAGGCCTCAGGGGTCACTGAAGCTTTCTTT CASSLQASGVTEAFF 15 TRBV2 . TRBJ1-1 .
TGTGCCAGCAGGACAGGGGGCGCGCGCTATGGCTACACCTTC CASRTGGARYGYTF 14 TRBV2 . TRBJ1-2 TRBD1
TGCGCCAGCAGCCCCTGGACAGAGAGCTCCTACAATGAGCAGTTCTTC CASSPWTESSYNEQFF 16 TRBV4-1 . TRBJ2-1 .
TGTGCCAGCAGCCACAGGGAGTATTGGGATGAGCAGTTCTTC CASSHREYWDEQFF 14 TRBV7-9 . TRBJ2-1 .
TGTGCCAGCAGTTACTCAGGGGTCGCCTACGAGCAGTACTTC CASSYSGVAYEQYF 14 TRBV6-5 . TRBJ2-7 .
TGTGCCAGCAGTTACGAGAACAGGGGGGGCTACAATGAGCAGTTCTTC CASSYENRGGYNEQFF 16 TRBV6-2/TRBV6-3 few TRBJ2-1 .
TGTGCCAGCAGTTACGTAGCGGTTAGCACAGATACGCAGTATTTT CASSYVAVSTDTQYF 15 TRBV6-1 many TRBJ2-3 .
TGTGCCAGCAGCTTATCCAGGGTACGCGGCACTGAATCTTTCTTT CASSLSRVRGTESFF 15 TRBV7-2 . TRBJ1-1 .